The source of this T cell receptor (beta chain) is a study of regulatory T cells in long-lasting Graves disease. Time point specified: newly diagnosed GD, antithyroid drugs for less than 3 months. The TCR library was made from RNA extracted from PBMCs. Researchers made TCR beta libraries by using iRepertoire HTBI primers and running Arm-PCR on CDR3 regions. From the multiplex PCR reads, TCRdb called clonotypes with MiXCR, one entry per CDR3 protein. The table shows some 400,000 distinct CDR3 sequences, with about 15% occurring only once. This clonotype was counted ten times or more. This same sample was also taken into another study, of T cells in Graves' hyperthyroidism and ophthalmopathy.

The sequencing here drew on peripheral blood mononuclear cells (PBMCs), taken at new diagnosis, from a patient treated with antithyroid drugs. This receptor was obtained from a woman between 25 and 40 years old with Graves disease.

CDR3 sequence: CASSVAGDGYTF. The CDR3 DNA is TGTGCCAGCAGCGTAGCTGGGGATGGCTACACCTTC. This chain links TRBV9 with TRBJ1-2; D is uncertain. Germline V gives CDR1 SGDLS, CDR2 YYNGEE. The CDR3 loop spans 12 amino acids. V lost 0 bases, J lost 6 bases, and 6 bases lay in between.